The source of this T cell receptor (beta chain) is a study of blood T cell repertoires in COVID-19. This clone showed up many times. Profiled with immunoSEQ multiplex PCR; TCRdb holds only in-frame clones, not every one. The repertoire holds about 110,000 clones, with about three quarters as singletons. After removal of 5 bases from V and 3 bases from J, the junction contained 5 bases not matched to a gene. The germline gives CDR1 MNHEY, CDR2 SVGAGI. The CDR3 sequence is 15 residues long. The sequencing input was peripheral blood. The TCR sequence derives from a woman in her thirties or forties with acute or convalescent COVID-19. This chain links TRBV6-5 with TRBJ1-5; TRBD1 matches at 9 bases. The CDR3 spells CASSRDRDDNQPQHF. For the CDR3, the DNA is TGTGCCAGCAGTCGGGACAGGGATGACAATCAGCCCCAGCATTTT.